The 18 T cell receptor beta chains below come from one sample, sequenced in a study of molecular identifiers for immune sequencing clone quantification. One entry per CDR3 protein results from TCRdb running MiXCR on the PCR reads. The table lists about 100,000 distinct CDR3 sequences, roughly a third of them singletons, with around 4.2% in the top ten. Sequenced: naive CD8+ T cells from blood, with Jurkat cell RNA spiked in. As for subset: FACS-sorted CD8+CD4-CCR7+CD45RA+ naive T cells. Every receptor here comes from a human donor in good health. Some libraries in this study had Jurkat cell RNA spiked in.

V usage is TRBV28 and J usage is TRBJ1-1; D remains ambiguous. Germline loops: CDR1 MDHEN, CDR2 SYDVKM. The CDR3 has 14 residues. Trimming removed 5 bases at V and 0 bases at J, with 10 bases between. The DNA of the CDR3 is TGTGCCAGCAGTATTAGGACTGTGAACACTGAAGCTTTCTTT. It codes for CASSIRTVNTEAFF.

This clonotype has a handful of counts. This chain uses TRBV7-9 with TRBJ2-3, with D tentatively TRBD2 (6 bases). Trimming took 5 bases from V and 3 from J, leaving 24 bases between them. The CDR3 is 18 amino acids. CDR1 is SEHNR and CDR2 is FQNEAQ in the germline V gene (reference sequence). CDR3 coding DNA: TGTGCCAGCAGCCCCGCCCCGAGGGCAGCGGGCAGGACAGATACGCAGTATTTT. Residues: CASSPAPRAAGRTDTQYF.

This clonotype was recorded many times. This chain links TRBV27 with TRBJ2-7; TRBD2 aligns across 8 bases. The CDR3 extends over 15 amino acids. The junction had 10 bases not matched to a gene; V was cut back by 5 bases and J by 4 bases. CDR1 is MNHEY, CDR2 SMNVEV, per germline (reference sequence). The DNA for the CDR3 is TGTGCCAGCAGTCTCCCCGGGACTAGAAAGTACGAGCAGTACTTC. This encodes CASSLPGTRKYEQYF.

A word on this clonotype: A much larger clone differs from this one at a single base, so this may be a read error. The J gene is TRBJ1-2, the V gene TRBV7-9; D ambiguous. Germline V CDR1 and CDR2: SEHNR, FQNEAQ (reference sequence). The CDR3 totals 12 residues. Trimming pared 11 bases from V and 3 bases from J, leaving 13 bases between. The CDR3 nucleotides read TGTGCCGGCCTCTCAGGTCACTATGGCTACACCTTC. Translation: CAGLSGHYGYTF.

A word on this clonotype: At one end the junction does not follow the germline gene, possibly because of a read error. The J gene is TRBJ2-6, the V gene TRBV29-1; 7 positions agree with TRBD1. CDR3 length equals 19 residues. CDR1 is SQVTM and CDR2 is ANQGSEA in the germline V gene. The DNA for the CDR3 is TGCAGCGTTGAAGATCCATTGGGACAGCGAGTCTCTGAGGCCAACGTCCTGACTTTC. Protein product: CSVEDPLGQRVSEANVLTF.

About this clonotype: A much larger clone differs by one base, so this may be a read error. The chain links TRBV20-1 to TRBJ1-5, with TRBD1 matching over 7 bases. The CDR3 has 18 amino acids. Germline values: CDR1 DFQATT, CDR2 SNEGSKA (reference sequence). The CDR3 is CCAIPGDSVQVPHQPQHF. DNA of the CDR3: TGCTGTGCCATCCCGGGGGACAGTGTCCAAGTTCCCCATCAGCCCCAGCATTTT.

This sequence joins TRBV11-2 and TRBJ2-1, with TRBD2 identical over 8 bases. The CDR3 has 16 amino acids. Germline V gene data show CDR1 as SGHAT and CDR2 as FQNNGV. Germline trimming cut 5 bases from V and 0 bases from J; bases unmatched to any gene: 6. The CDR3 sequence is CASSTVAGFSYNEQFF. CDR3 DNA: TGTGCCAGCAGCACCGTAGCGGGATTCTCCTACAATGAGCAGTTCTTC.

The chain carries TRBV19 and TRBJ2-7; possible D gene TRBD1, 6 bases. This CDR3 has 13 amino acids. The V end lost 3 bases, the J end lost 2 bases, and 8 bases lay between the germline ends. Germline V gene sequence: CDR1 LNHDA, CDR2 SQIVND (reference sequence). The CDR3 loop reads CASSMAGAYEQYF. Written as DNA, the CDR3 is TGTGCCAGTAGTATGGCAGGGGCCTACGAGCAGTACTTC.

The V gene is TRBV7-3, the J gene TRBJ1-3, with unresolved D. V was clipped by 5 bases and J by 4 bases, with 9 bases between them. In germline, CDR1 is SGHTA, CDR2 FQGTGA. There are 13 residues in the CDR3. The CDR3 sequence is CASSLEGGNTIYF. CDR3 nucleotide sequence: TGTGCCAGCAGCCTCGAGGGCGGAAACACCATATATTTT.

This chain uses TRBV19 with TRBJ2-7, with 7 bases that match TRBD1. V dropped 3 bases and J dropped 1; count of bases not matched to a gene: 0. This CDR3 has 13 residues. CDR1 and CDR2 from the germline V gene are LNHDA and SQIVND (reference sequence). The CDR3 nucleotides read TGTGCCAGTAGTATGGGACAGTCCTACGAGCAGTACTTC. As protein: CASSMGQSYEQYF.

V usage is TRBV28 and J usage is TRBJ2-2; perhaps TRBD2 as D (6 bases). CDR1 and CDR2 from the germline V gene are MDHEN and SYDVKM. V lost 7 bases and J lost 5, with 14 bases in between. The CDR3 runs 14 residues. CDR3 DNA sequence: TGTGCCAGCACCCGCGGGATGGGTACCGGGGAGCTGTTTTTT. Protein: CASTRGMGTGELFF.

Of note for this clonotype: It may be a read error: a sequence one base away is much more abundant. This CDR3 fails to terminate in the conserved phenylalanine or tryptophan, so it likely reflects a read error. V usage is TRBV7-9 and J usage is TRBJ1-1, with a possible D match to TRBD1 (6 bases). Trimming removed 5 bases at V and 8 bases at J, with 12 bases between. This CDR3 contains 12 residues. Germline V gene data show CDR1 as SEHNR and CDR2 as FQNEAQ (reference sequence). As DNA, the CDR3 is TGTGCCAGCAGCGTAAACAGGGACGAAGCTTTCTAT. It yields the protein CASSVNRDEAFY.

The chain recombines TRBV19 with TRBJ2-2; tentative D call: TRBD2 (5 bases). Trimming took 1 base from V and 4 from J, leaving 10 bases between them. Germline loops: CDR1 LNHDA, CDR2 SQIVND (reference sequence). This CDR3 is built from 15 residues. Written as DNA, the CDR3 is TGTGCCAGTAGTATAGCCGGGATCCCCACCGGGGAGCTGTTTTTT. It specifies CASSIAGIPTGELFF.

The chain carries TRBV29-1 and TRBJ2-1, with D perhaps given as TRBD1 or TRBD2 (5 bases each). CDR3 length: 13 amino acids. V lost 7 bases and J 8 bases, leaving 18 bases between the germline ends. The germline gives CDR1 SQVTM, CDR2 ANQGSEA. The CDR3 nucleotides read TGCAGCGCCCTAGGGACCTCGATGCATGAGCAGTTCTTC. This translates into CSALGTSMHEQFF.

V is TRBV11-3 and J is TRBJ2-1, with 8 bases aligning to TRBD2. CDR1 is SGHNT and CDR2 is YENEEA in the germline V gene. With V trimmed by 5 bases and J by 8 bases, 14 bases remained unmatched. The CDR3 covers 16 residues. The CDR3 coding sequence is TGTGCCAGCAGCACCCCCTCCCGGGAGGGACCACATGAGCAGTTCTTC. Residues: CASSTPSREGPHEQFF. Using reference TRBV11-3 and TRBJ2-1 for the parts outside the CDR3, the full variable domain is EAGVVQSPRYKIIEKKQPVAFWCNPISGHNTLYWYLQNLGQGPELLIRYENEEAVDDSQLPKDRFSAERLKGVDSTLKIQPAELGDSAVYLCASSTPSREGPHEQFFGPGTRLTVL.

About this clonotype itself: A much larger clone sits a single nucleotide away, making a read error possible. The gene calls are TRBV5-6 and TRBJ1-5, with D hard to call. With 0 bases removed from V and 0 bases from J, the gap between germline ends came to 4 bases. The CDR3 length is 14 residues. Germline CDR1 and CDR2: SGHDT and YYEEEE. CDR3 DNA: TGTGCCAGCAGCTTGGGGACTAGCAATCAGCCCCAGCATTTT. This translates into CASSLGTSNQPQHF.

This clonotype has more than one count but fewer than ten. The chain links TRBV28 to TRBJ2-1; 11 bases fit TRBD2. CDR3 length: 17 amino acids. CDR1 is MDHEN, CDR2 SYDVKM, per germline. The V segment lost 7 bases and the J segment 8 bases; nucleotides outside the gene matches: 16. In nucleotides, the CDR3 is TGTGCCAGCACCCAACCCCCACTAGCGGGAGCCGGGGATGAGCAGTTCTTC. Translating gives CASTQPPLAGAGDEQFF. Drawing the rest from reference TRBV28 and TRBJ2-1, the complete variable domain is DVKVTQSSRYLVKRTGEKVFLECVQDMDHENMFWYRQDPGLGLRLIYFSYDVKMKEKGDIPEGYSVSREKKERFSLILESASTNQTSMYLCASTQPPLAGAGDEQFFGPGTRLTVL.

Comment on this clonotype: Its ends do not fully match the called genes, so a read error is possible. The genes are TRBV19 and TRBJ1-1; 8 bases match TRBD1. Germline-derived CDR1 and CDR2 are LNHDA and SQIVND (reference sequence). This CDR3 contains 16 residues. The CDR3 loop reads CASSIGDRGADTVAFF. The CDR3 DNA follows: TGTGCCAGTAGTATTGGAGACAGGGGCGCGGACACTGTAGCTTTCTTT.